This TCR beta chain was identified during a study of blood T cells in healthy people across ages (dated by TCRdb to about 2015). About the study as a whole: In model experiments, template switching captured about one uniquely barcoded TCR beta cDNA molecule for every two T cells. To track age-related changes in TCR beta repertoire diversity, the study relied on deep sequencing normalized with unique cDNA molecular identifiers. Donors were grouped into four age groups: young (average 16 years), middle-aged (39), aged (around 56) and long-lived (approximately 78). To avoid experimental bias, donors of different ages were distributed randomly across sequencing lanes. Using the same blood draw, the study looked at two additional independent replicas of 1 million unique cDNA reads for two donors, one aged 18 to 30 and the other aged 80 or older. The full study reports these points: Estimates of total diversity based on one million sequenced T cells were regarded as lower bounds and as underestimates. Because donor CMV infection status was unknown, age-related changes in expanded clonotypes were potentially confounded. Bulk unsorted PBMC profiling prevented conclusive comparison of naive and antigen-experienced compartments. As age increased, observed TCR beta diversity per million T cells dropped in a roughly linear way, and a significant reduction was already evident by age about 40. Compared with the aged group, the long-lived group had more naive CD4+ T cells, fewer expanded clones and increased TCR diversity, a pattern suggesting age selection. A strong correlation was found between observed TCR beta diversity and the percentage of naive T cells measured by flow cytometry.

V and J are trimmed by 2 bases and 3 bases, and the gene matches miss 16 bases of the junction. CDR1 SGHTA and CDR2 FQGNSA are derived from the germline V gene. CDR3 length: 19 amino acids, cysteine to phenylalanine. The entry retains the CDR3 DNA only, 57 bases that are in frame from base 1. The method was 5' RACE. These reads were obtained on an Illumina HiSeq 2500. The second PCR ran for roughly 7 to 11 cycles and used a J-beta primer mix along with a sample-barcoded 5' primer. Each TCR beta cDNA molecule received a unique molecular identifier from a template-switch 5' adaptor carrying 12 random nucleotides. Each sample yielded at least 3 million CDR3-containing paired-end reads. All of the RNA was converted into first-strand cDNA using the Mint cDNA synthesis kit, with a TRBC-specific oligonucleotide serving as the primer. Following uracil-DNA glycosylase treatment, a first 18-cycle PCR with universal primers M1SS and BC2_uni_R was performed on all cDNA. In the authors' own workflow: Each sample was normalized by randomly selecting 1 million high-quality reads, each carrying a distinct molecular identifier. Instead of being binned into consensus sequences, reads that shared molecular identifiers were thrown out. MiTCR, with a Q25 quality threshold and the strictest error-elimination algorithm, was used for CDR3 identification, clonotype clustering and error correction. A nonparametric unseen species model with Euler transformation was used to estimate lower-bound total TCR beta diversity. TCRdb applied fastp at Q25 and MiXCR to the public reads, then kept only in-frame beta chains. CDR3 protein duplicates are merged, each entry listing the most common genes and DNA. TCRdb's processing, not the authors', yielded these V and J calls. This sample gives about 1,500,000 distinct CDR3 sequences in total; over 25% of them show up just once. The ten largest clones represent about 7.7% of the sample.

Donors were roughly 40 systemically healthy Caucasian individuals from Russia aged roughly 6 to 95 years. Each donor gave ten milliliters of peripheral blood, drawn into EDTA-treated Vacutainer tubes. PBMCs were isolated by Ficoll-Paque density-gradient centrifugation, with at least 6 million obtained per sample. Total RNA was extracted from PBMCs with Trizol reagent, with at least 6 micrograms obtained per sample. The percentages of naive CD45RAhigh/CD27high T cells were determined by flow cytometry on a PBMC aliquot from every donor. Comments on this clonotype: Its antigen target is currently unknown. Base-call qualities are not available, and no considerably larger clone is one nucleotide away.

Sequences were obtained from blood. The TCR comes from a woman aged 25 to 39 in good health. In this chain, TRBV7-2 is recombined with TRBJ2-7; 10 nucleotides in the junction match TRBD2. The DNA reads as follows: TGTGCCAGCAGCTTAAGGCCCCCCTCCACTAGCGGGATTTACTACGAGCAGTACTTC. The encoded protein is CASSLRPPSTSGIYYEQYF.